These T cell receptor beta chains were read from a single sample in a study of blood T cell repertoires in COVID-19. Only in-frame clones appear in the TCRdb table, and some are missing; sequencing was by immunoSEQ multiplex PCR. The table lists roughly 250,000 clones, around 85% of them singletons. The specimen was peripheral blood. These receptors were obtained from a woman between 40 and 55 years old with active or convalescent COVID-19. CDR3s leave out the opening cysteine and the closing phenylalanine or tryptophan. Fields, in order: V gene, CDR3 length, J gene, CDR3 protein.

TRBV5-6	12	TRBJ1-2	ASSPAQANYGYT
TRBV6-5	12	TRBJ1-2	ASSYYSTGYGYT
TRBV3-1/TRBV3-2	10	TRBJ1-2	ASSQGPLGYT
TRBV25-1	12	TRBJ2-3	ASTLAGDTDTQY
TRBV10-2	12	TRBJ1-2	ASEGQGARYGYT
TRBV24-1	11	TRBJ1-2	ATSDPVNYGYT
TRBV6-5	9	TRBJ2-5	ASQGSRTQY
TRBV5-1	13	TRBJ1-2	ASSLAGTASYGYT
TRBV11-2	12	TRBJ1-2	ASSLEGGVGGYT
TRBV20-1	9	TRBJ1-2	SARLQYGYT
TRBV6-5	11	TRBJ2-7	ASDRPESYEQY
TRBV10-2	10	TRBJ1-1	ASRDSAFQAF
TRBV5-1	14	TRBJ1-3	ASSLSGTGLGNTIY
TRBV7-8	11	TRBJ1-2	ASNRLTGYGYT
TRBV5-1	14	TRBJ1-5	ASSLFSSGEGQPQH
TRBV6-4	13	TRBJ2-3	ASSELAGGLDTQY
TRBV5-1	12	TRBJ1-1	ASSSKGENTEAF
TRBV10-3	13	TRBJ1-5	AISESEDSNQPQH
TRBV28	13	TRBJ1-5	ASSLGGYSNQPQH
TRBV29-1	14	TRBJ1-2	SVWTGATSGIYGYT
TRBV11-1	12	TRBJ1-5	ASSKTGIDQPQH
TRBV4-2	13	TRBJ2-1	ASSQDLEPSNEQF
TRBV5-1	12	TRBJ1-2	ASSREGPSYGYT
TRBV10-3	12	TRBJ1-1	AINPQGLNTEAF
TRBV27	13	TRBJ2-1	ASSSSGTGINEQF
TRBV2	12	TRBJ1-2	ASSGQGNRYGYT
TRBV10-3	13	TRBJ2-3	AISESRSSTDTQY
TRBV9	13	TRBJ1-6	ASSVGGRGNSPLH
TRBV25-1	12	TRBJ1-2	ASSEYDRVAGYT
TRBV29-1	12	TRBJ1-2	SVELPGQLYGYT